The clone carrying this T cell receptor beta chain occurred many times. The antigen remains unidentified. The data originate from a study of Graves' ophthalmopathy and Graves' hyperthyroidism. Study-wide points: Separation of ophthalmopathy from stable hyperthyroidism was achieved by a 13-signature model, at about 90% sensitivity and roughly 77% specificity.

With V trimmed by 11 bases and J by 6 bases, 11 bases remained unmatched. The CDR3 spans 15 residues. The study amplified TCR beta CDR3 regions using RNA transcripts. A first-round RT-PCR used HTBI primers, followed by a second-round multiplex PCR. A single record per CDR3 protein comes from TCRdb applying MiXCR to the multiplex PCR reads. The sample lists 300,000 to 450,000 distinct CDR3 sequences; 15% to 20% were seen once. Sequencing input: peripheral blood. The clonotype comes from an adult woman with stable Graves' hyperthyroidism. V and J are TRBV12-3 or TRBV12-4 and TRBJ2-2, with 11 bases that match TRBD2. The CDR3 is CASSGRPKMAGELFF. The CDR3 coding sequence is TGTGCCTCTAGCGGGAGGCCAAAAATGGCCGGGGAGCTGTTTTTT.